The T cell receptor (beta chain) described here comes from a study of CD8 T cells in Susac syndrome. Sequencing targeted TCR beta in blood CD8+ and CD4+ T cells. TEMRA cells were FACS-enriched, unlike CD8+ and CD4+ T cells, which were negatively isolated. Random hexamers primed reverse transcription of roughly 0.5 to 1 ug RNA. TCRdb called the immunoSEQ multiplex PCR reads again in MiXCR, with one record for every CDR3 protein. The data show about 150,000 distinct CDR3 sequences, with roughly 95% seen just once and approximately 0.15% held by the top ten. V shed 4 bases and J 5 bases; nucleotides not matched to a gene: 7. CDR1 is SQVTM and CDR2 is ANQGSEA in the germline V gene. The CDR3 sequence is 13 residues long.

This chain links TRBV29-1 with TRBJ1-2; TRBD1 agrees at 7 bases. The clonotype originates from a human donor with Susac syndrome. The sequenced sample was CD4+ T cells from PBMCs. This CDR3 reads CSVVDRNTYGYTF. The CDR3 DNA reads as TGCAGCGTTGTGGACAGGAACACTTATGGCTACACCTTC.